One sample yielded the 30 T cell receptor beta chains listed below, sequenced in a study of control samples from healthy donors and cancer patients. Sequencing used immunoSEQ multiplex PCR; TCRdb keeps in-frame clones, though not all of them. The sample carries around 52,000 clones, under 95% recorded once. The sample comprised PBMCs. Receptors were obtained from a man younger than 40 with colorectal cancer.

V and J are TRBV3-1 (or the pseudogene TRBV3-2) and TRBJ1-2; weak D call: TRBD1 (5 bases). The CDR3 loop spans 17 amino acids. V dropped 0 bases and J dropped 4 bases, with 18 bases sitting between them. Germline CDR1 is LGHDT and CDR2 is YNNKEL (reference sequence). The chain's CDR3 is CASSQDVAGGTSYGYTF. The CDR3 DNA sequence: TGTGCCAGCAGCCAAGATGTCGCGGGGGGTACTAGCTATGGCTACACCTTC.

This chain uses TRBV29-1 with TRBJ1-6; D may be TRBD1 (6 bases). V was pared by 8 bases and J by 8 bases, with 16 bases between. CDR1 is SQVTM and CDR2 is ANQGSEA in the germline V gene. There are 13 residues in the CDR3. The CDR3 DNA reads TGCAGCACCTCGGACAGTATGGATTCACCCCTCCACTTT. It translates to CSTSDSMDSPLHF.

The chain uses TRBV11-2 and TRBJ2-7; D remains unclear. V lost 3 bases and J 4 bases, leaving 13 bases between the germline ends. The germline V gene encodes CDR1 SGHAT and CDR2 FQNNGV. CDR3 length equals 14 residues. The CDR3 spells CASSFMGAGYEQYV. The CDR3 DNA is TGTGCCAGCAGCTTTATGGGTGCCGGATACGAGCAGTACGTC.

CDR3: CASSLVDTAEAFF. The CDR3 nucleotides are TGTGCCAGCAGTTTAGTGGACACCGCTGAAGCTTTCTTT. This sequence joins TRBV27 and TRBJ1-1; D is perhaps TRBD1 (5 bases). Deletions cut 2 bases from V and 6 bases from J, with 10 bases between. CDR1 MNHEY and CDR2 SMNVEV come from the germline V gene (reference sequence). The CDR3 has 13 residues.

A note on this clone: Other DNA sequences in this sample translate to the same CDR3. The CDR3 DNA follows: TGTGCCAGCAGCTTACGGGGTGGCGGGGGGGCCCCAGATACGCAGTATTTT. Amino acids: CASSLRGGGGAPDTQYF. The chain uses TRBV7-2 and TRBJ2-3; 9 bases line up with TRBD2. Germline CDR1 is SGHTA and CDR2 is FQGNSA. Trimming removed 2 bases from V and 4 bases from J; junction bases left unmatched: 10. The CDR3 length is 17 residues. The entire variable domain, with the rest obtained from reference TRBV7-2 and TRBJ2-3, is as follows: GAGVSQSPSNKVTEKGKDVELRCDPISGHTALYWYRQSLGQGLEFLIYFQGNSAPDKSGLPSDRFSAERTGGSVSTLTIQRTQQEDSAVYLCASSLRGGGGAPDTQYFGPGTRLTVL.

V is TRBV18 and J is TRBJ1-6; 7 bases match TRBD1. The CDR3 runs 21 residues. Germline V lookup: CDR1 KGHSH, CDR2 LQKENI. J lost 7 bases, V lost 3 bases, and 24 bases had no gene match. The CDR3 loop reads CASSPTRTGPSTKLQNSPLHF. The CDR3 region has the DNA TGTGCCAGCTCACCGACCCGGACAGGCCCATCCACCAAGCTCCAAAATTCACCCCTCCACTTT.

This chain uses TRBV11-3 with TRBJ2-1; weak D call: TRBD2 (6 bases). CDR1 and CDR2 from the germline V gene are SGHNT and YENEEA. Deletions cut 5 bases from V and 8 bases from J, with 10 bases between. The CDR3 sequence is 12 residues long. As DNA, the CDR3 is TGTGCCAGCAGCCTCGGGACTCATGAGCAGTTCTTC. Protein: CASSLGTHEQFF.

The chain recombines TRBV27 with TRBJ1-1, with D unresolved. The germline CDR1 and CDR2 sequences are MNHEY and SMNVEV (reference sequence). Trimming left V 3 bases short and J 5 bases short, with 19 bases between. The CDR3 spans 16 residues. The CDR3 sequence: CASSFITTKRDTEAFF. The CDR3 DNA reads TGTGCCAGCAGTTTCATCACAACAAAACGGGATACTGAAGCTTTCTTT.

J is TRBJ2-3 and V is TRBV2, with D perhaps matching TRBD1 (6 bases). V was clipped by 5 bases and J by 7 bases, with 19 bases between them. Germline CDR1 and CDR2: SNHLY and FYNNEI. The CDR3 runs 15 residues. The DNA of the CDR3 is TGTGCCAGCAGTCGGTCACAGATCCGGGACAATACGCAGTATTTT. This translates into CASSRSQIRDNTQYF.

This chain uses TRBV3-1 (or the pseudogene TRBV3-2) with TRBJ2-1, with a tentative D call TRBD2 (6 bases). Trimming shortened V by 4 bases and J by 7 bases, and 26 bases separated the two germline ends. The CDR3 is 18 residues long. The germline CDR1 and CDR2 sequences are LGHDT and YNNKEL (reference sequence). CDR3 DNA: TGTGCCAGCAGCCGCACCCATCCCGGGACTCCGGGTGGGAATGAGCAGTTCTTC. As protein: CASSRTHPGTPGGNEQFF.

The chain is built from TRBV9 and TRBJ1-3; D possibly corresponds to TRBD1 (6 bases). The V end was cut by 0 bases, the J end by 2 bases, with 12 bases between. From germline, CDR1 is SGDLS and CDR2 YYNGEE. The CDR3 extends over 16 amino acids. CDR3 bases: TGTGCCAGCAGCGTAGAAGGGGGAGACGCTGGAAACACCATATATTTT. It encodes CASSVEGGDAGNTIYF.

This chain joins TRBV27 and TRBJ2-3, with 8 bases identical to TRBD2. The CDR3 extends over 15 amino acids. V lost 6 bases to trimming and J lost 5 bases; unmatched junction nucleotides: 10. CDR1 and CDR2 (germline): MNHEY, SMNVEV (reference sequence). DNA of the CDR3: TGTGCCAGCAGAGCCCCGGGGGGGCCGATAGATACGCAGTATTTT. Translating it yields CASRAPGGPIDTQYF.

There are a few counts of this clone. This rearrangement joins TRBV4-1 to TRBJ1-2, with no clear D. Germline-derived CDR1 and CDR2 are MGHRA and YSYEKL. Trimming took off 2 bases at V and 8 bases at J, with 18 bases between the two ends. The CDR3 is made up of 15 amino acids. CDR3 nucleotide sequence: TGCGCCAGCAGCCAAACGCAGCTCTCCCGCGGAGGCTACACCTTC. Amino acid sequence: CASSQTQLSRGGYTF.

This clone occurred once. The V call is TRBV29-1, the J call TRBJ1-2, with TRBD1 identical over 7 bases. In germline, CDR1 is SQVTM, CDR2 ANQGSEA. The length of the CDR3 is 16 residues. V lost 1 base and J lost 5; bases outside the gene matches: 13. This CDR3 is CSVEVGVRTGQYGYTF. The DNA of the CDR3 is TGCAGCGTTGAAGTAGGTGTCCGGACAGGTCAATATGGCTACACCTTC.

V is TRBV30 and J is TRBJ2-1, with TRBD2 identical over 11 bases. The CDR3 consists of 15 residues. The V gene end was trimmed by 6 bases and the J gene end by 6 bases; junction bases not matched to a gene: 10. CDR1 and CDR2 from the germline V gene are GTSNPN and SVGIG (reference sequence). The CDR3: CACLIAGGPVNEQFF. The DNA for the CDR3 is TGTGCCTGTCTAATAGCGGGGGGGCCCGTCAATGAGCAGTTCTTC.

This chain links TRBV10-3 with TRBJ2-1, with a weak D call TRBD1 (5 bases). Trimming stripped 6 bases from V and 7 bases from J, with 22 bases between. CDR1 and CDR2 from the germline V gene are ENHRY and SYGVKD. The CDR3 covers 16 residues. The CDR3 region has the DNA TGTGCCATCAGGCATACCAGGGATTCGAGAGATAATGAGCAGTTCTTC. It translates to CAIRHTRDSRDNEQFF.

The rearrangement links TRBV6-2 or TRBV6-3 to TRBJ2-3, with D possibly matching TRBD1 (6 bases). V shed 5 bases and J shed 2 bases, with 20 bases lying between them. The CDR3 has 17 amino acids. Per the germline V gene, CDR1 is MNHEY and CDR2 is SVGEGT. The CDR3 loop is CASSQPWGTIVTDTQYF. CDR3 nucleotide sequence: TGTGCCAGCAGTCAGCCCTGGGGGACAATTGTCACAGATACGCAGTATTTT.

CDR3 nucleotide sequence: TGCGCCAGCAGCCAAGATAGGCCAGGGGGCACGAACACTGAAGCTTTCTTT. The encoded protein is CASSQDRPGGTNTEAFF. The chain combines TRBV4-3 with TRBJ1-1; 8 bases line up with TRBD1. After removal of 0 bases from V and 1 base from J, the junction contained 7 bases not matched to a gene. Germline V gives CDR1 LGHNA, CDR2 YSLEER. This CDR3 has 17 residues.

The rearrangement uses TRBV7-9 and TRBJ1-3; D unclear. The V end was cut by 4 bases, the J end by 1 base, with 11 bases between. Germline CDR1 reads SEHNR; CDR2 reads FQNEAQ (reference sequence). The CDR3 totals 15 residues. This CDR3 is CASSSLRVSGNTIYF. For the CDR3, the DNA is TGTGCCAGCAGCTCCCTTCGGGTTTCTGGAAACACCATATATTTT.

CDR3 region: CASGGDLNTEAFF. The CDR3 DNA follows: TGTGCCAGCGGGGGGGACTTGAACACTGAAGCTTTCTTT. The chain employs TRBV12-3 or TRBV12-4 and TRBJ1-1, with D perhaps TRBD1 (5 bases). CDR3 length: 13 residues. Trimming took off 8 bases at V and 0 bases at J, with 10 bases between the two ends.

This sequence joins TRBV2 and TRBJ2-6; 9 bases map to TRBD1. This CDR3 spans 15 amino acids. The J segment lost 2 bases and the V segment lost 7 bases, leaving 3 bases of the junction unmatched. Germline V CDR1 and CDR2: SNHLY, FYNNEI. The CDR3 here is CASIQGAAGANVLTF. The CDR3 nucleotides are TGTGCCAGCATACAGGGGGCCGCTGGGGCCAACGTCCTGACTTTC.

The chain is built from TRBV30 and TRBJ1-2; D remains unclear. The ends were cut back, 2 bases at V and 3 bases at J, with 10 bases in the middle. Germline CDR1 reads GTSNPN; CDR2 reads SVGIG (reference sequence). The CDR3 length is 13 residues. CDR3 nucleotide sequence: TGTGCCTGGAGTAGCTTGCGGTACTATGGCTACACCTTC. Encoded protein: CAWSSLRYYGYTF.

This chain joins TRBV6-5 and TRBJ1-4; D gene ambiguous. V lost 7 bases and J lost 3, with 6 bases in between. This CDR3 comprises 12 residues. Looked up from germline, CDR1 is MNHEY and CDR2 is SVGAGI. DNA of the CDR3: TGTGCCAGCAACCTCTCTAATGAAAAACTGTTTTTT. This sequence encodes CASNLSNEKLFF.

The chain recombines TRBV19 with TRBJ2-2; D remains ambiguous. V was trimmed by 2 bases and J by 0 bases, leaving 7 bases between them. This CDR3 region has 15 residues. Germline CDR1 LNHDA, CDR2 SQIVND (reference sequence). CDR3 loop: CASSIRDPNTGELFF. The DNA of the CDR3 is TGTGCCAGTAGTATACGCGACCCGAACACCGGGGAGCTGTTTTTT.

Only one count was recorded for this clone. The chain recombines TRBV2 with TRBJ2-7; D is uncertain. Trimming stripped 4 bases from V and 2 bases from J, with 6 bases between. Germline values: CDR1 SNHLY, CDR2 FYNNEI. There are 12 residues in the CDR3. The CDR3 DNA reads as TGTGCCAGCAGTGGGGTTACCTACGAGCAGTACTTC. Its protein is CASSGVTYEQYF.

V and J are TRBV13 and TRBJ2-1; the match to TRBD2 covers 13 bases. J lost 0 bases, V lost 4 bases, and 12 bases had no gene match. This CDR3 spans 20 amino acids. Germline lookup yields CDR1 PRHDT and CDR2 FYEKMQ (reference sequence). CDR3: CASSSKGLAGIGRSYNEQFF. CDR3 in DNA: TGTGCCAGCAGCTCAAAGGGACTAGCGGGGATTGGGCGCTCCTACAATGAGCAGTTCTTC.

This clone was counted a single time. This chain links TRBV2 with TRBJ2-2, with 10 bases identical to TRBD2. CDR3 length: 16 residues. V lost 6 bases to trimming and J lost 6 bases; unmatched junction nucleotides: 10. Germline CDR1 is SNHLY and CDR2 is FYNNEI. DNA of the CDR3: TGTGCCAGCAGGGAGGGACTAGCGCTAGGGTCCGGGGAGCTGTTTTTT. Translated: CASREGLALGSGELFF.

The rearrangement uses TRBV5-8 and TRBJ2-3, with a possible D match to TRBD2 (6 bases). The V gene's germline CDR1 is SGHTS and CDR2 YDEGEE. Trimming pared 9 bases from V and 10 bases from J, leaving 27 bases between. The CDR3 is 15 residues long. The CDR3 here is CATFLGTAPPGAQYF. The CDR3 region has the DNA TGTGCCACCTTCCTCGGTACGGCCCCACCGGGAGCGCAGTATTTT.

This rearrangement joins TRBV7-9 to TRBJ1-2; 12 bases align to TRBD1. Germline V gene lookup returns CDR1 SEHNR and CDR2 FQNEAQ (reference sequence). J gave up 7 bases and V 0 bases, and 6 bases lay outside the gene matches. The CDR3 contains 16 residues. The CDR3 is CASSLATGTGGFGYTF. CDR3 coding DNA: TGTGCCAGCAGCTTAGCTACCGGGACAGGGGGCTTTGGCTACACCTTC.

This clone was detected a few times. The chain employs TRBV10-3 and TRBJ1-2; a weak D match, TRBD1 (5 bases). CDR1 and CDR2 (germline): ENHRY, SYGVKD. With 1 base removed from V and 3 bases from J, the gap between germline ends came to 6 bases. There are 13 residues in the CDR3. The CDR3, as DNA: TGTGCCATCAGTGAGTGGGACTACTATGGCTACACCTTC. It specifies CAISEWDYYGYTF.